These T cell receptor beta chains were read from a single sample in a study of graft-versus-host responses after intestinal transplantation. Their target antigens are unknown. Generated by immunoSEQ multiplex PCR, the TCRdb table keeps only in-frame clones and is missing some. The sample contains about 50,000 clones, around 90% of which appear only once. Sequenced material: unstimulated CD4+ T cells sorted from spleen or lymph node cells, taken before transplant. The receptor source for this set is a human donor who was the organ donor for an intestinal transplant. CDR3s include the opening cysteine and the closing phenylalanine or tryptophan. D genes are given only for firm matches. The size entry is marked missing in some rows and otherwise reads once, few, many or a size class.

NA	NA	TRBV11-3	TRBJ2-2	CASSSPQPGDEGGLFF	TGTGCCAGCAGCTCCCCCCAACCGGGGGACGAAGGCGGGCTGTTTTTT
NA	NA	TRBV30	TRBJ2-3	CTWSGRSTDTQYF	TGTACCTGGAGTGGCCGTAGCACAGATACGCAGTACTTT
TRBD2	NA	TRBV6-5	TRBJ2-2	CASIPGGPYTGELFF	TGTGCCAGCATTCCGGGAGGGCCGTACACCGGGGAGCTGTTTTTT
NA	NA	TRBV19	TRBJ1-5	CARLRVGDQPQHF	TGTGCCAGACTCAGGGTTGGGGATCAGCCCCAGCATTTT
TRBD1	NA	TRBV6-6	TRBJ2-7	CASSSPPGQQAYEQYF	TGTGCCAGCAGTTCACCCCCGGGACAGCAAGCCTACGAGCAGTACTTC
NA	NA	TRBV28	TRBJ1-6	CASRPGTLNSPLHF	TGTGCCAGCAGACCCGGGACACTAAATTCACCCCTCCACTTT
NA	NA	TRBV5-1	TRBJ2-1	CASTAAGHNEQFF	TGCGCCAGCACCGCGGCTGGGCACAATGAGCAGTTCTTC
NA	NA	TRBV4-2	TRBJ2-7	CASSPRPSYEQYF	TGTGCCAGCAGCCCTCGACCCTCCTACGAGCAGTACTTC
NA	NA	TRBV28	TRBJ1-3	CASSLDSAGNTIYF	TGTGCCAGCAGTCTTGACAGCGCTGGAAACACCATATATTTT
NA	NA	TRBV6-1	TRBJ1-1	CASSEIWRGRVNTEAFF	TGTGCCAGCAGTGAAATCTGGAGAGGCAGGGTGAACACTGAAGCTTTCTTT
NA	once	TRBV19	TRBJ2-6	CASSPPVSGANVLTF	TGTGCCAGTAGTCCCCCAGTCTCTGGGGCCAACGTCCTGACTTTC
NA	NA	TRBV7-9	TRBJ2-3	CASSLWGAQDTQYF	TGTGCCAGCAGCTTATGGGGGGCGCAAGATACGCAGTATTTT
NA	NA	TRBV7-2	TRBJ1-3	CASSLGASSGNTIYF	TGTGCCAGCAGCTTAGGAGCCAGCTCTGGAAACACCATATATTTT
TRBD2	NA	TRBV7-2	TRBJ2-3	CASSPQAGGGTDTQYF	TGTGCCAGCAGCCCCCAAGCGGGAGGGGGGACAGATACGCAGTATTTT
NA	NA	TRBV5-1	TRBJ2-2	CASSLSRRWTGELFF	TGCGCCAGCAGCTTGAGCCGGAGGTGGACCGGGGAGCTGTTTTTT
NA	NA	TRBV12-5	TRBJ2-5	CASGLALGETQYF	TGTGCTAGTGGTTTGGCGCTAGGGGAGACCCAGTACTTC
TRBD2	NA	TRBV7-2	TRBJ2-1	CASSLIAGQIYNEQFF	TGTGCCAGCAGCCTCATAGCGGGACAAATTTACAATGAGCAGTTCTTC
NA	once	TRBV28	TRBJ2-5	CASSSRSVRGRQETQYF	TGTGCCAGCAGTTCACGGAGCGTTCGTGGGCGGCAAGAGACCCAGTACTTC
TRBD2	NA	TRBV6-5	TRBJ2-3	CASSYPTTSYDTQYF	TGTGCCAGCAGTTACCCTACGACTAGCTACGATACGCAGTATTTT
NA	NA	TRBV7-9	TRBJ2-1	CASSFLQGSYNEQFF	TGTGCCAGCAGCTTCTTACAGGGCAGTTACAATGAGCAGTTCTTC
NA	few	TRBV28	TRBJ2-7	CASSLSVRGGNEQYF	TGTGCCAGCAGTTTATCGGTACGTGGAGGGAACGAGCAGTACTTC
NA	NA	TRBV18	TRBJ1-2	CASSPGVGYTF	TGTGCCAGCTCACCAGGCGTGGGCTACACCTTC
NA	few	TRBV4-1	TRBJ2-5	CASSQESSRAHQETQYF	TGCGCCAGCAGCCAAGAGTCCAGCAGGGCACACCAAGAGACCCAGTACTTC
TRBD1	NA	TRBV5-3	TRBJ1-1	CARSDRDTEAFF	TGTGCCAGAAGCGACAGGGACACTGAAGCTTTCTTT
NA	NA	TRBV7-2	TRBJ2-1	CASSWDYNEQFF	TGTGCCAGCAGCTGGGACTACAATGAGCAGTTCTTC
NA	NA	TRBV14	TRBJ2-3	CASSQDSGTDTQYF	TGTGCCAGCAGCCAAGATAGCGGCACAGATACGCAGTATTTT
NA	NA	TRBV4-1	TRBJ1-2	CASSQDTYQRSNYGYTF	TGCGCCAGCAGCCAAGACACCTACCAGCGGTCTAACTATGGCTACACCTTC
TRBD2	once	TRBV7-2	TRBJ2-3	CASSPNLAGEADTQYF	TGTGCCAGCAGCCCGAACCTAGCGGGAGAGGCAGATACGCAGTATTTT
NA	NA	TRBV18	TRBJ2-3	CASSPSTDTQYF	TGTGCCAGCTCACCGAGCACAGATACGCAGTATTTT
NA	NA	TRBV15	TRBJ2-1	CATSRARGAAEQFF	TGTGCCACCAGCAGAGCTCGGGGGGCGGCTGAGCAGTTCTTC
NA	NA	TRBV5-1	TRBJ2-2	CASSWALATGELFF	TGCGCCAGCAGCTGGGCACTAGCAACCGGGGAGCTGTTTTTT
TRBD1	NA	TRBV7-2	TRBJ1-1	CASSPDRGRRTEAFF	TGTGCCAGCAGCCCGGACAGGGGGCGCAGGACTGAAGCTTTCTTT
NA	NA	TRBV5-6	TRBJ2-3	CASSLSDSETQYF	TGTGCCAGCAGCTTGAGTGACAGCGAAACGCAGTATTTT
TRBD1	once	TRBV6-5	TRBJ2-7	CASSPDRGGYEQYF	TGTGCCAGCAGTCCCGACAGGGGCGGGTACGAGCAGTACTTC
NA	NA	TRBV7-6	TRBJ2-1	CASSPSGSTEQFF	TGTGCCAGCAGCCCGAGCGGATCGACTGAGCAGTTCTTC